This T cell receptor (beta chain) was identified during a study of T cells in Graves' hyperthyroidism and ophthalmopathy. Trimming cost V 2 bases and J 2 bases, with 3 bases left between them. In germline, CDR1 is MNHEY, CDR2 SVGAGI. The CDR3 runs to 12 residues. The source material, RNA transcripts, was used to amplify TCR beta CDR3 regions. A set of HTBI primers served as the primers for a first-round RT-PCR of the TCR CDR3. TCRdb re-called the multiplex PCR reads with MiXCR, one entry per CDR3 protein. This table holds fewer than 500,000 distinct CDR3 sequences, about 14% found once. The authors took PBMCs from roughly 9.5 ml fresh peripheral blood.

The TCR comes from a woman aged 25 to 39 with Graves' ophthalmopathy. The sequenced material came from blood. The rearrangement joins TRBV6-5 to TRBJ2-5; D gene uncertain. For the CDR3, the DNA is TGTGCCAGCAGTTACGGGCAAGAGACCCAGTACTTC. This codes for CASSYGQETQYF.